This passage covers 30 T cell receptor beta chains from one sample sequenced in a study of T cells expressing NK-cell markers. TCRdb reworked the 5' RACE reads into one entry per CDR3 protein, no DNA. This repertoire includes about 380,000 distinct CDR3 sequences. Sequencing used blood T cells: a sorted CD56 or NKG2C T cell subset, CD4+ or CD8+ T cells, or bulk PBMC T cells (not recorded which). Receptor source: a man aged 18-75 years in good health.

This chain joins TRBV5-1 and TRBJ2-7; the TCRdb call, TRBD1, lacks DNA for checking. From germline, CDR1 is SGHRS and CDR2 YFSETQ. This CDR3 has 14 residues. CDR3 region: CASSLTGKTYEQYF.

The rearrangement links TRBV5-5 to TRBJ1-1. The CDR3 sequence is 15 residues long. Per the germline V gene, CDR1 is SGHKS and CDR2 is YYEKEE (reference sequence). The CDR3 reads CASSLVAGPNTEAFF.

V usage is TRBV5-1 and J usage is TRBJ1-2. The CDR3 has 13 amino acids. From germline, CDR1 is SGHRS and CDR2 YFSETQ. The CDR3 is CASSLAMAEGYTF. The full variable domain, completed using reference TRBV5-1 and TRBJ1-2, is KAGVTQTPRYLIKTRGQQVTLSCSPISGHRSVSWYQQTPGQGLQFLFEYFSETQRNKGNFPGRFSGRQFSNSRSEMNVSTLELGDSALYLCASSLAMAEGYTFGSGTRLTVV.

This rearrangement joins TRBV7-9 to TRBJ2-1; the TRBD1 assignment by TCRdb is unverifiable without DNA. The CDR3 covers 14 residues. Germline V CDR1 and CDR2: SEHNR, FQNEAQ (reference sequence). The CDR3 reads CASGIAGRLNEQFF.

V usage is TRBV29-1 and J usage is TRBJ1-4; TCRdb names TRBD1, which stays unverified in the absence of DNA. This CDR3 contains 13 residues. Germline V lookup: CDR1 SQVTM, CDR2 ANQGSEA. The CDR3 spells CSAGTGSNEKLFF.

The CDR3: CASSNIAGGYEQYF. This rearrangement joins TRBV5-6 to TRBJ2-7; TCRdb's D call, TRBD2, is unchecked because there is no DNA. The CDR3 runs 14 residues. Germline CDR1 is SGHDT and CDR2 is YYEEEE.

The chain couples TRBV5-1 to TRBJ2-4; the D call of TRBD2 rests on TCRdb alone, since no DNA is present to check it. CDR1 is SGHRS and CDR2 is YFSETQ in the germline V gene. The CDR3 totals 18 residues. CDR3: CASSSGLAGGPSKNIQYF.

The genes are TRBV12-3 or TRBV12-4 and TRBJ2-7; TCRdb proposes TRBD1, but this gene call is untestable without DNA. The CDR3 runs to 14 residues. The CDR3 loop reads CASSFGQGVIEQYF.

The V gene is TRBV4-1, the J gene TRBJ1-1; absent DNA, TCRdb's TRBD1 call cannot be checked. Germline values: CDR1 MGHRA, CDR2 YSYEKL. This CDR3 has 16 residues. The CDR3: CASSQGTGVKNTEAFF.

The chain recombines TRBV5-1 with TRBJ2-2; the D gene TCRdb calls, TRBD1, cannot be checked with no DNA. The CDR3 covers 17 residues. CDR1 and CDR2 from the germline V gene are SGHRS and YFSETQ. The CDR3 spells CASSFNPRGPGTGELFF.

The J gene is TRBJ2-1, the V gene TRBV7-3; the TRBD1 assignment by TCRdb is unverifiable without DNA. The CDR3 sequence is 14 residues long. From germline, CDR1 is SGHTA and CDR2 FQGTGA. The CDR3 sequence is CASSLRGAGDEQFF.

V usage is TRBV20-1 and J usage is TRBJ1-2; with no DNA, the TCRdb D assignment of TRBD1 cannot be verified. The CDR3 consists of 14 residues. Germline assignment: CDR1 DFQATT and CDR2 SNEGSKA (reference sequence). CDR3 loop: CSARDLGGLGGYTF.

J is TRBJ2-5 and V is TRBV7-9. Per the germline V gene, CDR1 is SEHNR and CDR2 is FQNEAQ (reference sequence). This CDR3 comprises 11 residues. Here the CDR3 reads CASSTGETQYF.

The chain carries TRBV12-3 or TRBV12-4 and TRBJ2-2; TCRdb outputs TRBD1, but without DNA this stays unchecked. The CDR3 covers 15 residues. CDR3: CASSLWTSNTGELFF.

This rearrangement joins TRBV4-2 to TRBJ2-1; TCRdb indicates TRBD2, and absent DNA this call remains unverified. Germline V gene lookup returns CDR1 LGHNA and CDR2 YNFKEQ. The CDR3 has 17 amino acids. CDR3 in amino acids: CASSQDPRASGGDEQFF.

The chain couples TRBV5-1 to TRBJ2-3; the D call from TCRdb, TRBD2, cannot be confirmed without DNA. The length of the CDR3 is 15 residues. CDR1 SGHRS and CDR2 YFSETQ come from the germline V gene. CDR3 loop: CASSLAVGLQDTQYF.

The CDR3 loop reads CASSEVSPRRVEAFF. The chain uses TRBV6-1 and TRBJ1-1; TCRdb names TRBD1, which stays unverified in the absence of DNA. This CDR3 region has 15 residues. Germline loops: CDR1 MNHNS, CDR2 SASEGT.

The chain combines TRBV19 with TRBJ2-1; TCRdb names TRBD2, which stays unverified in the absence of DNA. Germline CDR1 is LNHDA and CDR2 is SQIVND (reference sequence). CDR3 length: 13 amino acids. The CDR3 sequence is CASSIAGGDEQFF.

J is TRBJ1-1 and V is TRBV9. This CDR3 region has 15 residues. Germline V gene lookup returns CDR1 SGDLS and CDR2 YYNGEE. Here the CDR3 reads CASSVGRRENTEAFF.

The V gene is TRBV20-1, the J gene TRBJ2-7. The CDR3 is 15 residues long. CDR1 is DFQATT and CDR2 is SNEGSKA in the germline V gene (reference sequence). CDR3 protein: CSARDLVQVNDEQYF.

The chain couples TRBV18 to TRBJ2-7; no DNA is available, so the TRBD1 call from TCRdb remains unchecked. The germline gives CDR1 KGHSH, CDR2 LQKENI. This CDR3 spans 16 amino acids. The CDR3 spells CASSPRRDRRFYEQYF.

The chain uses TRBV5-1 and TRBJ2-1; the D call from TCRdb, TRBD1, cannot be confirmed without DNA. Per germline, CDR1 SGHRS and CDR2 YFSETQ. The CDR3 length is 17 residues. CDR3 sequence reads: CASSLRVGGAGVNEQFF.

The CDR3 loop is CASSPRGPSGEKLFF. This chain links TRBV12-3 or TRBV12-4 with TRBJ1-4. The CDR3 is 15 residues long.

The V call is TRBV25-1, the J call TRBJ2-3; TCRdb gives TRBD2 as the D gene, but with no DNA this cannot be confirmed. The CDR3 contains 16 residues. CDR1 is MGHDK and CDR2 is SYGVNS in the germline V gene. Here the CDR3 reads CASSVRTSGVLDTQYF.

The CDR3 reads CAIPRSGGNQPQHF. The chain carries TRBV5-1 and TRBJ1-5; TCRdb returns TRBD1, unconfirmable since there is no DNA. Germline-derived CDR1 and CDR2 are SGHRS and YFSETQ. The length of the CDR3 is 14 residues.

V gene TRBV10-3 combines with J gene TRBJ2-6; there is no DNA to check the TCRdb D call of TRBD2. From germline, CDR1 is ENHRY and CDR2 SYGVKD. The CDR3 runs to 19 residues. CDR3 region: CAISDQTSGVHSGANVLTF.

The CDR3 here is CASTLNRGRAQETQYF. The chain recombines TRBV2 with TRBJ2-5. The length of the CDR3 is 16 residues. Germline V gives CDR1 SNHLY, CDR2 FYNNEI.

This sequence joins TRBV12-3 or TRBV12-4 and TRBJ2-5; the TRBD1 assignment by TCRdb is unverifiable without DNA. The CDR3 loop spans 15 amino acids. This chain's CDR3 is CASSYYRDRQETQYF.

CDR3 loop: CASRSSGRDYGYTF. The chain couples TRBV12-3 or TRBV12-4 to TRBJ1-2; TCRdb picks TRBD1, but there is no DNA to check that call. This CDR3 spans 14 amino acids.

The chain has TRBV4-2 and TRBJ2-7; TCRdb selects TRBD2, and the lack of DNA leaves this call unchecked. The germline gives CDR1 LGHNA, CDR2 YNFKEQ. This CDR3 contains 19 residues. The CDR3 spells CASSQEGVGAGGPWYEQYF.